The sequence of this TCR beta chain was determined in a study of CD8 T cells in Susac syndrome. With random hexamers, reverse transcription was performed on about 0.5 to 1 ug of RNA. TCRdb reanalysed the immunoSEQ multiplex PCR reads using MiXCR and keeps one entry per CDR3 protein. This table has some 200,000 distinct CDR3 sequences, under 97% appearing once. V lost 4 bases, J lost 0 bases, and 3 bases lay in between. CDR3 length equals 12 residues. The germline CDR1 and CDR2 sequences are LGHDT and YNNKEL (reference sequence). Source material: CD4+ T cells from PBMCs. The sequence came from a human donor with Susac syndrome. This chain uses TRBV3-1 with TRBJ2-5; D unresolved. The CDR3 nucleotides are TGTGCCAGCAGCCTGTACCAAGAGACCCAGTACTTC. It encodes CASSLYQETQYF.